The 4 T cell receptor beta chains given below trace back to one sample, sequenced in a study of T cell repertoires in cytomegalovirus infection. Using its own MiXCR run on the reads, TCRdb lists one record per CDR3 protein. Here the sample spans roughly 230,000 distinct CDR3 sequences, 20% to 25% being singletons. The source material was CD8+ T cells from PBMCs. All receptors come from a human donor in good health (CMV status not recorded). Some clones in this sample may be carry-over from other donors' samples.

This chain joins TRBV2 and TRBJ2-1; perhaps TRBD2 as D (7 bases). The germline gives CDR1 SNHLY, CDR2 FYNNEI. Trimming left V 7 bases short and J 1 base short, with 29 bases between. The CDR3 is 20 amino acids. The CDR3, as DNA: TGTGCCAGCACCCGGAACCCTTTCTCCTCGGGGGGCCCGTCCTACAATGAGCAGTTCTTC. This translates into CASTRNPFSSGGPSYNEQFF.

This clonotype was seen repeatedly, ten times or more. J is TRBJ1-2 and V is TRBV7-2, with a weak D call TRBD1 (6 bases). The CDR3 runs to 14 residues. Germline CDR1 and CDR2: SGHTA and FQGNSA. With 1 base removed from V and 4 bases from J, the gap between germline ends came to 10 bases. As DNA, the CDR3 is TGTGCCAGCAGCTTAGGGGGGCCAGGCTATGGCTACACCTTC. It is translated as CASSLGGPGYGYTF.

This clonotype was seen ten or more times. The chain recombines TRBV7-2 with TRBJ1-5; unclear D gene. The length of the CDR3 is 14 residues. Looked up from germline, CDR1 is SGHTA and CDR2 is FQGNSA. Trimming removed 2 bases at V and 7 bases at J, with 12 bases between. The CDR3 loop reads CASSLNGVWQPQHF. DNA of the CDR3: TGTGCCAGCAGCTTAAACGGGGTTTGGCAGCCCCAGCATTTT.

The CDR3 coding sequence is TGCAGCGTTGATGAGGAGGGGAACACTGAAGCTTTCTTT. This codes for CSVDEEGNTEAFF. This chain uses TRBV29-1 with TRBJ1-1; D gene unclear. CDR1 SQVTM and CDR2 ANQGSEA come from the germline V gene. The CDR3 runs to 13 residues. Trimming took 3 bases from V and 1 from J, leaving 9 bases between them.